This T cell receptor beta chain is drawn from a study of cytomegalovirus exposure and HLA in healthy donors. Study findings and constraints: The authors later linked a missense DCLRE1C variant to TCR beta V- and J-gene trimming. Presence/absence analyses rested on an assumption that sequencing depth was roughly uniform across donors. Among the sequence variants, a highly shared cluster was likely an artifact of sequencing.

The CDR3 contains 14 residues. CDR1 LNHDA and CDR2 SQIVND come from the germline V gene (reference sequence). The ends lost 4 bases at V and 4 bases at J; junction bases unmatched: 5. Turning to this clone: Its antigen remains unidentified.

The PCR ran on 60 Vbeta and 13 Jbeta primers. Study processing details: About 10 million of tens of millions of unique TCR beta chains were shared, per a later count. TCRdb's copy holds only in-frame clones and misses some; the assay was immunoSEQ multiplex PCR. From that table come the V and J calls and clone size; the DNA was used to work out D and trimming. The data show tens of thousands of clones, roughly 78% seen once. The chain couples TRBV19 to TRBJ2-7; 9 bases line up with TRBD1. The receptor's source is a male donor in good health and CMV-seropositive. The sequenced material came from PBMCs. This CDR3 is CASSRGTGWYEQYF. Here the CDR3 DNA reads TGTGCCAGTAGTAGAGGGACAGGGTGGTACGAGCAGTACTTC.